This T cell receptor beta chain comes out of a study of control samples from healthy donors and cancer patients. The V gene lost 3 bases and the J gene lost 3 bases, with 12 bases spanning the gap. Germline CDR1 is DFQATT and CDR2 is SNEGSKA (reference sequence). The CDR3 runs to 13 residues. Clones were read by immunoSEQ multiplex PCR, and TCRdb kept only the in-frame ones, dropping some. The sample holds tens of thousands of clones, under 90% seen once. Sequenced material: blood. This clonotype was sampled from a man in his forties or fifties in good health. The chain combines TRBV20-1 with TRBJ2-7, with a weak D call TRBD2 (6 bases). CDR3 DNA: TGCAGTGCTAGTCTTGGGCGGGGCTACGAGCAGTACTTC. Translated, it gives CSASLGRGYEQYF.